These T cell receptor beta chains were read from a single sample in a study of tumor and adjacent non-tumor tissue in lung cancer. TCRdb re-analysed the multiplex PCR reads in MiXCR, keeping a single row per CDR3 protein. There are tens of thousands of distinct CDR3 sequences in the sample; about two thirds occur only once, and 25% to 35% lies in the top ten. The sample taken for sequencing was distant non-tumor lung tissue. Receptor source: a woman in her forties or fifties with non-small cell lung cancer. CDR3s include the opening cysteine and the closing phenylalanine or tryptophan. The D gene is left open where the match is weak. Some rows have no size entry. The others give once, few or many, or a class for an expanded clone.

CASILAPSSYNEQFF	TGTGCTAGCATCTTAGCCCCGAGCTCCTACAATGAGCAGTTCTTC	TRBV11-2	TRBJ2-1	NA	NA
CANSVYREDTQYF	TGTGCCAACAGCGTTTACAGGGAAGATACGCAGTATTTT	TRBV11-2	TRBJ2-3	NA	NA
CASSLLQAGRLLFGNKQFF	TGCGCCAGCAGCCTTCTTCAAGCGGGACGCTTACTTTTTGGCAATAAGCAGTTCTTC	TRBV4-1	TRBJ2-1	TRBD2	NA
CSASKSRDRTGNTQYF	TGCAGTGCTAGTAAATCCCGGGATAGGACAGGAAATACGCAGTATTTT	TRBV20-1	TRBJ2-3	TRBD1	few
CASSLYPPTDMQYF	TGTGCCAGCAGTTTATATCCTCCTACAGATATGCAGTATTTT	TRBV28	TRBJ2-3	NA	NA
CAGSSTAYRGMNTGELFF	TGTGCCGGCAGCTCTACCGCATACAGGGGAATGAACACCGGGGAGCTGTTTTTT	TRBV11-2	TRBJ2-2	TRBD1	NA
CASSHCLAGLCLAGYYEQYF	TGTGCCAGCAGCCACTGCCTAGCGGGTCTCTGCCTTGCGGGGTACTACGAGCAGTACTTC	TRBV28	TRBJ2-7	TRBD2	once
CASNRGQEQDGYTF	TGTGCGAGCAACCGCGGACAGGAGCAGGATGGCTACACCTTC	TRBV6-2/TRBV6-3	TRBJ1-2	TRBD1	NA
CASSLPESGVHNEQFF	TGCGCCAGCAGCTTGCCAGAAAGTGGGGTCCACAATGAGCAGTTCTTC	TRBV5-1	TRBJ2-1	NA	few
CSSSKRVQSATDTHYF	TGTTCCAGCAGCAAAAGGGTACAGTCTGCAACAGATACGCATTATTTT	TRBV11-1	TRBJ2-3	NA	NA
CSANGQDPISGANILTF	TGCAGTGCTAACGGACAGGATCCGATCTCTGGGGCCAACATCCTGACTTTC	TRBV20-1	TRBJ2-6	TRBD1	NA
CSVRAVDTGTQYF	TGCAGCGTTAGGGCGGTAGACACAGGTACGCAGTATTTT	TRBV29-1	TRBJ2-3	NA	once
CASSNGASDTQYF	TGTGCCAGCAGCAACGGGGCCTCGGATACGCAGTATTTT	TRBV5-4	TRBJ2-3	NA	many
CSATRLPGYQETQYF	TGCAGCGCGACCCGACTACCAGGGTACCAAGAGACCCAGTACTTC	TRBV29-1	TRBJ2-5	NA	many
CSAGGDGSSGNTIYF	TGCAGCGCTGGAGGCGACGGCAGCTCTGGAAACACCATATATTTT	TRBV29-1	TRBJ1-3	NA	many
CASRESRTGGTQYF	TGTGCCAGCAGGGAATCTCGTACAGGGGGGACCCAGTACTTC	TRBV6-5	TRBJ2-5	TRBD1	few
CASSQVHNQNTEAFF	TGCGCCAGCAGCCAAGTCCATAACCAGAACACTGAAGCTTTCTTT	TRBV4-1	TRBJ1-1	NA	many
CSVDVLQGQFF	TGCAGCGTTGATGTGCTGCAAGGGCAGTTCTTC	TRBV29-1	TRBJ2-1	NA	NA
CSTRGILGNTQYF	TGCAGTACTAGAGGAATTTTAGGAAATACGCAGTATTTT	TRBV20-1	TRBJ2-3	NA	NA
CSASIDGELVF	TGCAGCGCCTCAATTGACGGGGAGCTGGTTTTT	TRBV29-1	TRBJ2-2	NA	few
CASSLGGVREQYF	TGCGCCAGCAGCTTGGGGGGAGTGAGAGAGCAGTACTTC	TRBV5-1	TRBJ2-7	NA	few
CATSDAARLETQYF	TGTGCCACCAGTGATGCCGCCCGACTCGAGACCCAGTACTTC	TRBV24-1	TRBJ2-5	NA	NA
CASSSWGQGARETQYF	TGTGCCAGCAGTTCTTGGGGGCAGGGGGCGCGAGAGACCCAGTACTTC	TRBV28	TRBJ2-5	TRBD1	few
CATSDITDTSTDTQYF	TGTGCCACCAGTGATATAACAGATACCTCCACAGATACGCAGTATTTT	TRBV24-1	TRBJ2-3	NA	NA
CAISGDRGGYTEAFF	TGTGCCATCAGTGGTGATAGGGGCGGGTACACTGAAGCCTTCTTT	TRBV6-2/TRBV6-3	TRBJ1-1	NA	NA
CAWSKGLAGANEQFF	TGTGCCTGGAGTAAGGGACTAGCGGGAGCCAATGAGCAGTTCTTC	TRBV30	TRBJ2-1	TRBD2	NA
CASTAGAAGDETHYF	TGTGCCAGCACCGCTGGGGCAGCGGGAGACGAGACCCATTACTTC	TRBV6-1	TRBJ2-5	TRBD2	NA
CASSLISYNEQFF	TGTGCCAGCAGCTTAATCAGCTACAACGAACAGTTCTTC	TRBV11-3	TRBJ2-1	NA	NA
CASSLSGRPGNTIYF	TGTGCCAGCAGCTTGTCGGGTCGACCTGGAAACACCATATATTTT	TRBV7-9	TRBJ1-3	NA	NA
CASSQDGGRCNEQFF	TGCGCCAGCAGCCAAGATGGGGGAAGATGCAATGAGCAGTTCTTC	TRBV4-3	TRBJ2-1	NA	NA
CASSQGTGWYEQYF	TGTGCCAGCAGTCAAGGGACAGGGTGGTACGAGCAGTACTTC	TRBV12-3/TRBV12-4	TRBJ2-7	TRBD1	many
CASSEGRGDDKLFF	TGTGCCAGCAGTGAAGGCAGGGGTGATGATAAACTGTTTTTT	TRBV6-1	TRBJ1-4	NA	NA
CASSLAVGQDEQFF	TGTGCCAGCAGCTTAGCGGTTGGACAGGATGAGCAGTTCTTC	TRBV11-1	TRBJ2-1	TRBD1	medium-sized
CSADKTSGSDEQFF	TGCAGTGCTGATAAGACTAGCGGTAGTGATGAGCAGTTCTTC	TRBV20-1	TRBJ2-1	TRBD2	many
CASRTGQGTSGANVLTF	TGTGCCAGCAGGACGGGACAGGGAACCTCTGGGGCCAACGTCCTGACTTTC	TRBV6-6	TRBJ2-6	TRBD1	many
CACSLTDSLYSGVNVLTF	TGTGCCTGCAGCTTAACGGACAGTCTGTACTCTGGGGTCAACGTCCTGACTTTC	TRBV11-2	TRBJ2-6	NA	NA
CDSLVGNTRELFF	TGTGACAGCCTAGTGGGGAACACCAGGGAGCTGTTTTTT	TRBV6-1	TRBJ2-2	NA	NA
CASRTGTGGTDTQYF	TGTGCCAGCAGGACTGGGACAGGGGGCACAGATACGCAGTATTTT	TRBV6-1	TRBJ2-3	TRBD1	many
CAGSPLNNEQFF	TGTGCAGGCAGCCCACTAAACAATGAGCAGTTCTTC	TRBV6-2/TRBV6-3	TRBJ2-1	NA	NA
CASSYSRYTVYGYTF	TGTGCCAGCAGTTACTCGAGGTATACGGTCTATGGCTACACCTTC	TRBV6-5	TRBJ1-2	NA	NA
CASTPGWGARTSTQYF	TGTGCCAGCACCCCCGGTTGGGGGGCGAGGACAAGTACGCAGTATTTT	TRBV28	TRBJ2-3	NA	NA
CSTQYQVIQEIQYF	TGCAGTACCCAGTACCAAGTGATCCAAGAGATTCAGTACTTC	TRBV20-1	TRBJ2-5	NA	NA
CASSLVGGERYGHTF	TGTGCCAGCAGCTTGGTAGGAGGGGAAAGATATGGCCATACCTTC	TRBV5-4	TRBJ1-2	NA	NA
CASSPNTDTQYF	TGTGCCAGCAGCCCCAACACAGATACGCAGTATTTT	TRBV7-2	TRBJ2-3	NA	NA
CASSLMLAGEGQYF	TGTGCCAGCAGCTTAATGCTAGCGGGAGAAGGGCAGTATTTT	TRBV11-2	TRBJ2-3	TRBD2	medium-sized
CASSSRFTKAFF	TGTGCCAGCAGTTCACGGTTCACTAAAGCTTTCTTT	TRBV11-2	TRBJ1-1	NA	NA
CASSATAYEQYF	TGTGCCAGCTCAGCTACAGCCTACGAGCAGTACTTC	TRBV18	TRBJ2-7	NA	NA
CVSSAMGHYNEQFF	TGTGTCAGCAGTGCAATGGGACATTACAATGAGCAGTTCTTC	TRBV6-1	TRBJ2-1	NA	NA
CASIFLGNVQYF	TGTGCCAGCATTTTTTTGGGCAACGTGCAGTACTTC	TRBV12-3/TRBV12-4	TRBJ2-7	NA	NA
CSAVASYSYNEQFF	TGCAGTGCTGTAGCGTCATACTCCTACAATGAGCAGTTCTTC	TRBV20-1	TRBJ2-1	NA	NA
CASSFSTAEQFF	TGTGCCAGTAGCTTTAGTACCGCTGAGCAGTTCTTC	TRBV11-2	TRBJ2-1	NA	NA
CASSLKGVSVIAVPGELFF	TGTGCCAGCAGCTTAAAGGGGGTTTCCGTAATAGCCGTCCCAGGGGAGCTGTTTTTT	TRBV11-2	TRBJ2-2	NA	NA
CASSYSGVRAESYNSPLHF	TGTGCCAGCAGTTACTCAGGCGTCAGGGCGGAATCCTATAATTCACCCCTCCACTTT	TRBV6-6	TRBJ1-6	NA	NA
CASRLPGPTRGTQYF	TGTGCCAGCAGACTACCAGGCCCTACTCGGGGGACACAGTACTTC	TRBV6-5	TRBJ2-5	NA	NA
CASNHQTNGSYKQYF	TGTGCCAGCAACCATCAAACTAACGGCTCCTACAAGCAGTACTTC	TRBV11-2	TRBJ2-7	NA	NA